This T cell receptor beta chain was observed in a study of human T cells and chemical hapten exposure. Regarding the study as a whole: It was expanded TCRs that formed significantly more large CDR3 similarity clusters than controls did. Since the donors had alopecia, their immune response may not be the same as that of healthy people. TCRs above 1 in 1000 frequency did not change with DPC sensitization.

In the case of this clonotype: The antigen is not known.

Time point given: patch test 1, 2 weeks after DPC sensitization. Treatment: therapeutic diphenylcyclopropenone sensitization with weekly scalp DPC. What the library attached to individual cDNA molecules were unique molecular identifiers. TCRdb redid the calling of the RACE reads with MiXCR, one entry per CDR3 protein. This sample carries approximately 100,000 distinct CDR3 sequences, approximately 10% of them seen once, and the ten largest clones take approximately 4%. This receptor was obtained from a middle-aged woman with alopecia areata. Some clones in this sample may be carry-over from other donors' samples. The sequences come from whole blood, collected in connection with sensitization to the hapten diphenylcyclopropenone (DPC).

Here the CDR3 DNA reads TGTGCCAGCAGCTCAGACGGGGAGTACACCGGGGAGCTGTTTTTT. Amino acid sequence: CASSSDGEYTGELFF. The J gene is TRBJ2-2, the V gene TRBV7-9, with D possibly being TRBD2 (5 bases). This CDR3 is built from 15 residues. CDR1 and CDR2 from the germline V gene are SEHNR and FQNEAQ (reference sequence). V was pared by 4 bases and J by 3 bases, with 12 bases between.